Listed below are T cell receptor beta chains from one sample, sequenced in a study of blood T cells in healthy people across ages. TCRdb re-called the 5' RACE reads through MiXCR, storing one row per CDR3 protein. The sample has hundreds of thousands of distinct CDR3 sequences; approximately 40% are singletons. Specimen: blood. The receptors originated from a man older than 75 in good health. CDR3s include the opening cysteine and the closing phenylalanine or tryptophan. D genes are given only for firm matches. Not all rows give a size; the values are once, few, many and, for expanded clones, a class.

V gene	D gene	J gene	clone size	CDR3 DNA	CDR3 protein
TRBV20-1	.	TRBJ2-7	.	TGCAGTGCTAGGAACCCCTGGAACAATGAGCAGTACTTC	CSARNPWNNEQYF
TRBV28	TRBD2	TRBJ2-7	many	TGTGCCAGCAGCCCTAGGACTAGCGGGTACGAGCAGTACTTC	CASSPRTSGYEQYF
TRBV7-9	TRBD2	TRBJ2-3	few	TGTGCCAGCAGCGTACTAGCGGGAGGAGGCACAGATACGCAGTATTTT	CASSVLAGGGTDTQYF
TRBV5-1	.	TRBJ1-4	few	TGCGCCAGCGGTCTCGATAATGAAAAACTGTTTTTT	CASGLDNEKLFF
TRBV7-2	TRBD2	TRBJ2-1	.	TGTGCCAGCAGCTCCGGGAGCGGGAGTTCTCACAATGAGCAGTTCTTC	CASSSGSGSSHNEQFF
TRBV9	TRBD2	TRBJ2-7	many	TGTGCCAGCAGTCTTAGCGGGGGTTACGAGCAGTACTTC	CASSLSGGYEQYF
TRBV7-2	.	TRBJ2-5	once	TGTGCCAGCAGCCGGAGGAGGGTGGAGACCCAGTACTTC	CASSRRRVETQYF
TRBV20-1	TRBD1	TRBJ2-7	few	TGCAGTGCCAACCGGGACAGGGGCTACGAGCAGTACTTC	CSANRDRGYEQYF
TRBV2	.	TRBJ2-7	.	TGTGCCAGCATGGAGGGGTACTACGAGCAGTACTTC	CASMEGYYEQYF
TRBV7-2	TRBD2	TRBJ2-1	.	TGTGCCAGCAGCACCCGCGGGACTAGAGGAGAGACCCAGTTCTTC	CASSTRGTRGETQFF
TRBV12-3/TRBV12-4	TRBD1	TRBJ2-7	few	TGTGCCAGCAGTTTCGGGACAGGGGTTCGCGAGCAGTACTTC	CASSFGTGVREQYF
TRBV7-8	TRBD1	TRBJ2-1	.	TGTGCCAGCTTGACCGCCGGGACAGACTACAATGAGCAGTTCTTC	CASLTAGTDYNEQFF
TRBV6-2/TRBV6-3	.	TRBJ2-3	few	TGTGCCAGCAGCCCGCTCCAGGGGGGCCCAGATACGCAGTATTTT	CASSPLQGGPDTQYF
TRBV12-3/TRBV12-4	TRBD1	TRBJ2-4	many	TGTGCCAGCAGTGAAACCGGGACAGGGGGTTTTTGGGGGCAGTACTTC	CASSETGTGGFWGQYF
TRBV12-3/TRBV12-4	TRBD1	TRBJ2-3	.	TGTGCCAGCAGCCAACGGGACAGGGGAATGGATACGGAATATTTT	CASSQRDRGMDTEYF
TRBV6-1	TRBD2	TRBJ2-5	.	TGTGCCAGCAGACCAGCGGGAGAAGAGACCCAGTACTTC	CASRPAGEETQYF
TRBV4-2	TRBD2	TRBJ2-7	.	TGTGCCAGCAGCCGAGGCCCCGGGACTAGCGGGGGGAACGAGCAGTACTTC	CASSRGPGTSGGNEQYF
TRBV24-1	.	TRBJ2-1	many	TGTGCCACCAGTGACCCGGACGGGGGTCTATCCTACAATGAGCAGTTCTTC	CATSDPDGGLSYNEQFF
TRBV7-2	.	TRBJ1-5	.	TGTGCCAGCAGCCCCAGGCAGGGGATTCAGCCCCAGCATTTT	CASSPRQGIQPQHF
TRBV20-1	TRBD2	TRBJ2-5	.	TGCAGTGCCCGCGCGGGGGGTCTCGAGACCCAGTACTTC	CSARAGGLETQYF
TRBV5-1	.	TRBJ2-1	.	TGCGCCAGCAGCTTGGAGGACTATCCCTCCTACAATGAGCAGTTCTTC	CASSLEDYPSYNEQFF
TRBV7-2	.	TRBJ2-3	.	TGTGCCAGCAGCATAAAGCCTCAGTCAGAGGAGTATTTT	CASSIKPQSEEYF
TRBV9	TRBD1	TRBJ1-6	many	TGTGCCAGCAGCGCCGCCGGGACAGAGAATTCACCCCTCCACTTT	CASSAAGTENSPLHF
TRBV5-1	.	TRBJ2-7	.	TGCGCCAGCAGCTTGATCGAGAGCTCCTACGAGCAGTACTTC	CASSLIESSYEQYF
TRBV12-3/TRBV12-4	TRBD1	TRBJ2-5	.	TGTGCCAGCAGTTCGAGGACAGGGGATTCGTATGAGCAGTACTTC	CASSSRTGDSYEQYF
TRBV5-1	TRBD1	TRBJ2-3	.	TGCGCCAGCAGCGCTGGACAGGGGGTAACAGATGCGCAGTATTTT	CASSAGQGVTDAQYF
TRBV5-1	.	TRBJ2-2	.	TGCGCCAGCAGCTTGGCTGGCGGTAACCCCACCGGGGAGCTGTTTTTT	CASSLAGGNPTGELFF
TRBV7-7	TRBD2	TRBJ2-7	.	TGTGCTAGCAGCCCCCAAGCGGGAGGGTACTACAATGAGCAGTACTTC	CASSPQAGGYYNEQYF
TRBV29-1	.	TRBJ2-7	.	TGCAGCGTTGAAGTAGGGGAATCTGGGTACGAGCAGTACTTC	CSVEVGESGYEQYF
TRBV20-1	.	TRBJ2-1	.	TGCAGTGCTCCAGAGCGGATTAGGGGTGAGCAGTTCTTC	CSAPERIRGEQFF
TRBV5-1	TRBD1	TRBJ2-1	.	TGCGCCAGCAGCTTCGGACAGGCCAGCTCCTACAATGAGCAGTTCTTC	CASSFGQASSYNEQFF
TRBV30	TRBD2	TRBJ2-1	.	TGTGCCGGGGCTAGCGGAGGGGCGGAGGATGACCAGTTCTTC	CAGASGGAEDDQFF
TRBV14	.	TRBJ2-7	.	TGTGCCAGCAGCCAACATTCCACCAACTCCTACGAGCGGTACTTC	CASSQHSTNSYERYF
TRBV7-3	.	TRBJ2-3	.	TGTGCCAGCAGCCCTGGCGTAGACACCTACACAGATACGCAGTATTTT	CASSPGVDTYTDTQYF
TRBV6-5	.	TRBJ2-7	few	TGTGCCAGCAGTGACAGGTCGGCCACCTACGAGCAGTACTTC	CASSDRSATYEQYF
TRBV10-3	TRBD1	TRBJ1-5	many	TGTGCCTCCCGGGACAGTAACGGATATCAGCCCCAGCATTTT	CASRDSNGYQPQHF
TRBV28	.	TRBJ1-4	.	TGTGCCAGCAGCCCTCCGGGACTGTCTAATGAAAAACTGTTTTTT	CASSPPGLSNEKLFF
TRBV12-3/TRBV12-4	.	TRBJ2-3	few	TGTGCCAAAAGGGGCCCAGATACGCAGTATTTT	CAKRGPDTQYF
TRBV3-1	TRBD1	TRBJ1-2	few	TGTGCCAGCAGCCCCCACCCGACAGGGGACTATGGCTACACCTTC	CASSPHPTGDYGYTF
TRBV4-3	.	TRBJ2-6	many	TGCGCCAGCAGCCAGACAGCTGGGGCCAACGTCCTGACTTTC	CASSQTAGANVLTF
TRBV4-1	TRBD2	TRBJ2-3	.	TGCGCCAGCAGCCAAGATGGCGCGGGGGACTACAGCACAGATACGCAGTATTTT	CASSQDGAGDYSTDTQYF
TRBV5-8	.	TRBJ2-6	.	TGTGCCAGCAGCTTGTATCCGAGTTCTGGGGCCAACGTCCTGACTTTC	CASSLYPSSGANVLTF
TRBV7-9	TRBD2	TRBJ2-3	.	TGTGCCAGCAGCTTGCGAAGCGGGGGGGTCGCAGATACGCAGTATTTT	CASSLRSGGVADTQYF
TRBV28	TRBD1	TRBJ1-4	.	TGTGCCAGCAGTTTCCAGGGGGCTCCTGAAAAACTGTTTTTT	CASSFQGAPEKLFF
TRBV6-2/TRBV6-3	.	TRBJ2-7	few	TGTGCCAGCTCCACCGGGGGCCTAACCCCCCTCTACGAGCAGTACTTC	CASSTGGLTPLYEQYF
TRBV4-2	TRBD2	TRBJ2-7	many	TGTGCCAGCAGCGTTAGCGGGCCCTACGAGCAGTACTTC	CASSVSGPYEQYF
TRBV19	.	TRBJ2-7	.	TGTGCCAGTAGTATAGTAGGCGGGGCCCTGAACTACGAGCAGTACTTC	CASSIVGGALNYEQYF
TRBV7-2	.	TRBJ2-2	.	TGTGCCAGCAGCTTATACAGGGCTCAGGGCGGGGAGCTGTTTTTT	CASSLYRAQGGELFF
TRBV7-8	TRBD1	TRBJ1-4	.	TGTGCCAGCAGTAAACGACAGGGGGCGAATGAAAAACTGTTTTTT	CASSKRQGANEKLFF
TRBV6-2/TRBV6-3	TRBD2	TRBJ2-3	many	TGTGCCAGCAGTTCCCGAATGGTAGCGGGAGGGAAAGAAGATACGCAGTATTTT	CASSSRMVAGGKEDTQYF
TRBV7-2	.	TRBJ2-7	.	TGTGCCAGCAGCTCCGAGGGGGAGGGCTGGGACGAGCAGTACTTC	CASSSEGEGWDEQYF
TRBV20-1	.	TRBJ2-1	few	TGCAGTGCCACATCCTCGGGACTGGATTCATATGAGCAGTTCTTC	CSATSSGLDSYEQFF
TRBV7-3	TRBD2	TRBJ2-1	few	TGTGCCAGCAGCTTAACAGCGGGAGGCGGCAATGAGCAGTTCTTC	CASSLTAGGGNEQFF
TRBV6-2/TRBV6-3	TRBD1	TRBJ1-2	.	TGTGCCAGCAGTTACCGACCAGGGGGCGGGGGCTATGGCTACACCTTC	CASSYRPGGGGYGYTF
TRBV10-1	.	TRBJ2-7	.	TGCGCCAGCAGTGAGTATCGGGGGACTGGAACCTACGAGCAGTACTTC	CASSEYRGTGTYEQYF